The present T cell receptor beta chain was sequenced within a study of T cell repertoires in cytomegalovirus infection. TCRdb called the reads again in MiXCR, with one record for every CDR3 protein. The sample lists a few hundred thousand distinct CDR3 sequences, 40% to 50% occurring once. As concerns this clonotype: Its antigen is as yet unknown.

V was shortened by 5 bases and J by 4 bases, with 23 bases between the two germline ends. The CDR3 loop spans 18 amino acids. From germline, CDR1 is SGHVS and CDR2 FNYEAQ. This receptor was identified in a human donor in good health (CMV status not recorded). Some clones in this sample may be carry-over from other donors' samples. The chain has TRBV7-6 and TRBJ2-2; possible D gene TRBD2, 5 bases. Sequencing was performed on cultured PBMCs, taken from culture after CMV antigen stimulation. The CDR3 coding sequence is TGTGCCAGCAGCCCAGCGGTGGACCATTGGGCCCCCACCGGGGAGCTGTTTTTT. Its translation: CASSPAVDHWAPTGELFF.